A single sample gave rise to the 14 T cell receptor beta chains below, sequenced in a study of cytomegalovirus exposure and HLA in healthy donors. Primers for the PCR totalled 60 Vbeta and 13 Jbeta. Here immunoSEQ multiplex PCR was the method, and the copy in TCRdb shows in-frame clones only, minus some. Among 150,000 to 200,000 clones listed, 60% to 80% were seen once. The sample was PBMCs. These receptors were obtained from a man aged 18-30 years in good health and CMV-seropositive.

The rearrangement links TRBV30 to TRBJ1-6, with D possibly being TRBD1 (5 bases). V was pared by 4 bases and J by 5 bases, with 12 bases between. Germline CDR1 reads GTSNPN; CDR2 reads SVGIG (reference sequence). This CDR3 contains 14 residues. CDR3 DNA: TGTGCCTGGAATCTGGGGGGAAATAATTCACCCCTCCACTTT. Protein product: CAWNLGGNNSPLHF.

V and J are TRBV5-1 and TRBJ2-7; 12 bases align to TRBD1. Germline trimming cut 5 bases from V and 5 bases from J; bases unmatched to any gene: 8. This CDR3 is built from 15 residues. The germline V gene encodes CDR1 SGHRS and CDR2 YFSETQ. CDR3 in amino acids: CASSYRDRGQDEQYF. The CDR3 nucleotides are TGCGCCAGCAGTTATCGGGACAGGGGGCAGGACGAGCAGTACTTC.

The chain recombines TRBV11-3 with TRBJ2-3, with D possibly being TRBD1 (5 bases). Germline CDR1 SGHNT, CDR2 YENEEA. The CDR3 has 14 amino acids. Trimming shortened V by 3 bases and J by 6 bases, and 13 bases separated the two germline ends. The CDR3 nucleotides read TGTGCCAGCAGCTTGGGAAGGGGTTTGGATACGCAGTATTTT. As protein: CASSLGRGLDTQYF.

The table lists this clone with a few counts. The chain carries TRBV5-1 and TRBJ1-1; tentative D call: TRBD1 (5 bases). This CDR3 spans 14 amino acids. Germline values: CDR1 SGHRS, CDR2 YFSETQ. Trimming took off 3 bases at V and 0 bases at J, with 9 bases between the two ends. CDR3 nucleotides: TGCGCCAGCAGCTCGACAGTGATGAACACTGAAGCTTTCTTT. Protein product: CASSSTVMNTEAFF.

The genes are TRBV2 and TRBJ2-1; 12 bases are a match to TRBD2. Trimming cost V 5 bases and J 6 bases; bases outside gene matches: 5. This CDR3 region has 15 residues. Per germline, CDR1 SNHLY and CDR2 FYNNEI. The CDR3: CASSQGLAGLNEQFF. In nucleotides, the CDR3 is TGTGCCAGCAGTCAAGGACTAGCGGGACTCAATGAGCAGTTCTTC.

The V call is TRBV2, the J call TRBJ2-3, with 12 bases fitting TRBD2. Germline loops: CDR1 SNHLY, CDR2 FYNNEI. V trimming: 6 bases; J trimming: 1 base; junction bases outside the gene matches: 2. The CDR3 totals 15 residues. This chain's CDR3 is CASRRTSGGTDTQYF. In DNA form, the CDR3 reads TGTGCCAGCAGGCGGACTAGCGGGGGCACAGATACGCAGTATTTT. Drawing the rest from reference TRBV2 and TRBJ2-3, the complete variable domain is EPEVTQTPSHQVTQMGQEVILRCVPISNHLYFYWYRQILGQKVEFLVSFYNNEISEKSEIFDDQFSVERPDGSNFTLKIRSTKLEDSAMYFCASRRTSGGTDTQYFGPGTRLTVL.

The chain combines TRBV7-2 with TRBJ2-7; 7 bases agree with TRBD2. The CDR3 runs 15 residues. Trimming cost V 7 bases and J 1 base; bases outside gene matches: 10. CDR1 and CDR2 from the germline V gene are SGHTA and FQGNSA. The CDR3 region is CASTRPGGSSYEQYF. The CDR3 DNA reads as TGTGCCAGCACCCGACCCGGGGGGAGTTCCTACGAGCAGTACTTC.

A single count supports this clone. The rearrangement uses TRBV7-2 and TRBJ1-2, with TRBD1 matching over 8 bases. Germline V gives CDR1 SGHTA, CDR2 FQGNSA. The CDR3 runs 16 residues. Trimming cost V 1 base and J 3 bases; bases outside gene matches: 7. DNA of the CDR3: TGTGCCAGCAGCTTAGGGTTCAGGGGGCGAGACTATGGCTACACCTTC. Its protein is CASSLGFRGRDYGYTF. Filled out from reference TRBV7-2 and TRBJ1-2, the complete variable domain reads GAGVSQSPSNKVTEKGKDVELRCDPISGHTALYWYRQSLGQGLEFLIYFQGNSAPDKSGLPSDRFSAERTGGSVSTLTIQRTQQEDSAVYLCASSLGFRGRDYGYTFGSGTRLTVV.

The CDR3 sequence: CASSLKKRLAGRADEQFF. The CDR3 DNA reads as TGTGCCAGCAGCTTGAAAAAGCGGCTAGCGGGGCGTGCAGATGAGCAGTTCTTC. The chain uses TRBV7-9 and TRBJ2-1; 9 nucleotides line up with TRBD2. CDR1 is SEHNR and CDR2 is FQNEAQ in the germline V gene (reference sequence). The trim removed 3 bases at V and 8 bases at J, leaving 17 bases unmatched. CDR3 length: 18 residues.

Here the CDR3 DNA reads TGTGCCAGTAGTCCCTCGGACAGGGAAGTTGGCTACACCTTC. Translation: CASSPSDREVGYTF. V usage is TRBV19 and J usage is TRBJ1-2, with 8 nucleotides matching TRBD1. CDR3 length: 14 amino acids. The V and J ends lost 5 bases and 7 bases, in that order; junction bases with no gene match: 9. The germline gives CDR1 LNHDA, CDR2 SQIVND (reference sequence).

The chain uses TRBV4-1 and TRBJ2-5; D is unresolved. Trimming cost V 4 bases and J 3 bases, with 18 bases left between them. The CDR3 runs to 16 residues. CDR1 MGHRA and CDR2 YSYEKL come from the germline V gene. The CDR3 bases are TGCGCCAGCAGCCCACACAGCTCCCCTAAGAAAGAGACCCAGTACTTC. The encoded protein is CASSPHSSPKKETQYF.

The rearrangement links TRBV28 to TRBJ2-1; 13 positions agree with TRBD2. Germline-derived CDR1 and CDR2 are MDHEN and SYDVKM. J was trimmed by 5 bases and V by 5 bases; bases with no gene match: 9. This CDR3 spans 17 amino acids. The CDR3 here is CASSPGLAGAINNEQFF. Written as DNA, the CDR3 is TGTGCCAGCAGTCCCGGACTAGCGGGAGCGATAAACAATGAGCAGTTCTTC.

The chain recombines TRBV25-1 with TRBJ2-2; no firm D call. Trimming removed 1 base at V and 4 bases at J, with 10 bases between. CDR1 is MGHDK, CDR2 SYGVNS, per germline. The CDR3 has 15 residues. The CDR3 sequence: CASSESRDSTGELFF. The DNA for the CDR3 is TGTGCCAGCAGTGAATCGAGAGATAGCACCGGGGAGCTGTTTTTT.

This clone has just a few counts. This rearrangement joins TRBV27 to TRBJ2-7; 7 nucleotides match TRBD1. The trim removed 5 bases at V and 2 bases at J, leaving 6 bases unmatched. Germline V lookup: CDR1 MNHEY, CDR2 SMNVEV (reference sequence). The CDR3 loop spans 14 amino acids. CDR3 nucleotide sequence: TGTGCCAGCAGTCTCTCGACAGGGCCCTACGAGCAGTACTTC. Translating it yields CASSLSTGPYEQYF.